The 28 T cell receptor beta chains reported below all come from one sample, sequenced in a study of T cells in Graves' hyperthyroidism and ophthalmopathy. The source material, RNA transcripts, was used to amplify TCR beta CDR3 regions. Carried out on the TCR CDR3, a first-round RT-PCR used the HTBI primer set. From the multiplex PCR reads, TCRdb called clonotypes with MiXCR, one entry per CDR3 protein. This sample yields about 510,000 distinct CDR3 sequences, of which 14% are seen a single time; 14% belongs to the top ten. Specimen: blood. The source is a woman aged 35 to 49 with Graves' hyperthyroidism.

The chain has TRBV7-2 and TRBJ2-7, with TRBD1 identical over 11 bases. The V segment lost 0 bases and the J segment 4 bases; nucleotides outside the gene matches: 2. The CDR3 loop spans 15 amino acids. The germline CDR1 and CDR2 sequences are SGHTA and FQGNSA. The CDR3 reads CASSLAGQGVYEQYF. CDR3 coding DNA: TGTGCCAGCAGCTTAGCGGGACAGGGGGTTTACGAGCAGTACTTC.

This clonotype came up many times. V gene TRBV2 combines with J gene TRBJ2-7; 11 bases match TRBD2. Germline V gene data show CDR1 as SNHLY and CDR2 as FYNNEI. V trimming: 6 bases; J trimming: 4 bases; junction bases outside the gene matches: 8. The CDR3 covers 15 residues. Here the CDR3 reads CASRAPGLAAYEQYF. Here the CDR3 DNA reads TGTGCCAGCAGAGCTCCGGGACTAGCGGCATACGAGCAGTACTTC.

This chain uses TRBV12-3 or TRBV12-4 with TRBJ1-2, with 8 nucleotides matching TRBD1. This CDR3 comprises 13 residues. Unmatched junction bases numbered 9, after V lost 7 bases and J lost 8 bases. In DNA form, the CDR3 reads TGTGCCAGCAACCTCGGACAGGGAGGAGGCTACACCTTC. Amino acids: CASNLGQGGGYTF.

The chain uses TRBV4-2 and TRBJ1-1, with D perhaps TRBD1 (6 bases). Trimming left V 1 base short and J 9 bases short, with 9 bases between. This CDR3 spans 12 amino acids. The germline CDR1 and CDR2 sequences are LGHNA and YNFKEQ. For the CDR3, the DNA is TGTGCCAGCAGCCAAGTCGGGACACAAGCTTTCTTT. Translation: CASSQVGTQAFF.

J is TRBJ1-1 and V is TRBV11-2; perhaps TRBD1 as D (6 bases). Germline CDR1 and CDR2: SGHAT and FQNNGV. Between the trimmed V and J ends, which lost 1 base and 4 bases, there was a span of 10 bases. The CDR3 length is 14 residues. Here the CDR3 DNA reads TGTGCCAGCAGCTTAGGCAGGGGAGCCACTGAAGCTTTCTTT. It codes for CASSLGRGATEAFF.

The sample holds many counts of this clonotype. V gene TRBV7-9 combines with J gene TRBJ2-3, with TRBD1 matching 11 bases. Trimming cost V 5 bases and J 4 bases; bases outside gene matches: 8. The CDR3 covers 16 residues. Germline V lookup: CDR1 SEHNR, CDR2 FQNEAQ (reference sequence). CDR3 nucleotide sequence: TGTGCCAGCAGCGCCTCCGGGACAGGGGGAGCAGATACGCAGTATTTT. It yields the protein CASSASGTGGADTQYF.

The V call is TRBV20-1, the J call TRBJ2-5, with 7 nucleotides matching TRBD2. The CDR3 is 13 amino acids. V lost 3 bases and J lost 4; bases outside the gene matches: 5. Germline V gene sequence: CDR1 DFQATT, CDR2 SNEGSKA (reference sequence). Here the CDR3 DNA reads TGCAGTGCTAGTCGGGGGGTCCCAGAGACCCAGTACTTC. This sequence encodes CSASRGVPETQYF.

This chain connects TRBV7-8 to TRBJ1-4; a possible D gene is TRBD1 (5 bases). CDR3 size: 17 residues. CDR1 and CDR2 from the germline V gene are SGHVS and FQNEAQ. Deletions cut 4 bases from V and 4 bases from J, with 19 bases between. Written as DNA, the CDR3 is TGTGCCAGCAGCTCCCAACCGGGGGGGGGGATTAATGAAAAACTGTTTTTT. This translates into CASSSQPGGGINEKLFF.

This clonotype was seen only a few times. The rearrangement links TRBV4-1 to TRBJ2-5; 9 bases are shared with TRBD2. Per the germline V gene, CDR1 is MGHRA and CDR2 is YSYEKL. CDR3 length: 15 residues. The J segment lost 4 bases and the V segment lost 5 bases, leaving 8 bases of the junction unmatched. The CDR3 DNA follows: TGCGCCAGCAGCTCCATAGCGGGAGACCCAGAGACCCAGTACTTC. It encodes CASSSIAGDPETQYF.

The genes are TRBV11-1 and TRBJ2-5; possibly TRBD1 for D (5 bases). CDR1 is SGHAT, CDR2 FQDESV, per germline (reference sequence). The CDR3 runs to 13 residues. Trimming left V 5 bases short and J 3 bases short, with 10 bases between. CDR3 residues: CASSLQGKETQYF. DNA of the CDR3: TGTGCCAGCAGCCTCCAGGGAAAAGAGACCCAGTACTTC.

The rearrangement joins TRBV10-2 to TRBJ2-7; no definite D call. Germline CDR1 and CDR2: WSHSY and SAAADI. This CDR3 is 13 amino acids long. Trimming took 8 bases from V and 0 from J, leaving 11 bases between them. The DNA for the CDR3 is TGCGCCAGCGTACGAGGCCCCTCCTACGAGCAGTACTTC. Amino acids: CASVRGPSYEQYF.

This clonotype was counted ten times or more. CDR3 residues: CASSEWDSLDVDTQYF. The CDR3 DNA follows: TGCGCCAGCAGTGAGTGGGACAGCCTAGACGTAGATACGCAGTATTTT. The V and J genes are TRBV10-1 and TRBJ2-3; 7 bases line up with TRBD1. The V gene's germline CDR1 is WNHNN and CDR2 SYGVQD (reference sequence). V gave up 1 base and J gave up 5 bases; unmatched junction bases: 9. The CDR3 loop spans 16 amino acids.

This chain links TRBV7-2 with TRBJ2-7; 8 bases map to TRBD1. Trimming cost V 5 bases and J 2 bases; bases outside gene matches: 5. The CDR3 is 14 amino acids. CDR1 is SGHTA, CDR2 FQGNSA, per germline. The CDR3 bases are TGTGCCAGCAGCCTTATGGGACAGGCCTACGAGCAGTACTTC. It is translated as CASSLMGQAYEQYF.

The table lists this clonotype with many counts. V usage is TRBV3-1 and J usage is TRBJ2-3; 10 nucleotides agree with TRBD2. This CDR3 has 18 amino acids. Germline CDR1 and CDR2: LGHDT and YNNKEL (reference sequence). Germline trimming cut 1 base from V and 2 bases from J; bases unmatched to any gene: 9. CDR3 sequence (DNA): TGTGCCAGCAGCCAAGTGCCTCTAACTAGCGGGAACACAGATACGCAGTATTTT. Translating gives CASSQVPLTSGNTDTQYF.

This clonotype occurred many times. This chain uses TRBV28 with TRBJ1-2; D may be TRBD1 (5 bases). CDR1 is MDHEN and CDR2 is SYDVKM in the germline V gene. The CDR3 extends over 16 amino acids. V was shortened by 3 bases and J by 4 bases, with 18 bases between the two germline ends. In DNA, the CDR3 is TGTGCCAGCAGTTTGCCCCCCACAGGATCCCCCTATGGCTACACCTTC. It codes for CASSLPPTGSPYGYTF.

The sample holds many counts of this clonotype. V gene TRBV30 combines with J gene TRBJ2-5; 7 bases line up with TRBD1. V lost 2 bases, J lost 6 bases, and 15 bases stayed unmatched. Germline V lookup: CDR1 GTSNPN, CDR2 SVGIG (reference sequence). The CDR3 contains 16 residues. This CDR3 reads CAWSLTGRQGGKTQYF. DNA for the CDR3: TGTGCCTGGAGTCTAACAGGGCGACAGGGTGGGAAGACCCAGTACTTC.

The J gene is TRBJ1-1, the V gene TRBV18; D is unclear. The V gene lost 3 bases and the J gene lost 4 bases, with 21 bases spanning the gap. Germline V gene sequence: CDR1 KGHSH, CDR2 LQKENI. This CDR3 contains 17 residues. CDR3: CASSPATLRARATEAFF. CDR3 bases: TGTGCCAGCTCACCGGCCACCCTAAGAGCCCGGGCCACTGAAGCTTTCTTT. The variable domain in full, with the rest retrieved from reference TRBV18 and TRBJ1-1, is NAGVMQNPRHLVRRRGQEARLRCSPMKGHSHVYWYRQLPEEGLKFMVYLQKENIIDESGMPKERFSAEFPKEGPSILRIQQVVRGDSAAYFCASSPATLRARATEAFFGQGTRLTVV.

Many counts were recorded for this clonotype. The V call is TRBV11-2, the J call TRBJ1-1; D may be TRBD1 (5 bases). Per the germline V gene, CDR1 is SGHAT and CDR2 is FQNNGV. Between the trimmed V and J ends, which lost 1 base and 1 base, there was a span of 13 bases. CDR3 length: 16 residues. CDR3 coding DNA: TGTGCCAGCAGCTTAGGCTCCAGGGTCTGGAACACTGAAGCTTTCTTT. The encoded protein is CASSLGSRVWNTEAFF.

This clonotype was seen ten or more times. V gene TRBV30 combines with J gene TRBJ2-7, with 8 bases lining up with TRBD1. Germline V CDR1 and CDR2: GTSNPN, SVGIG (reference sequence). With 2 bases clipped from V and 3 bases from J, the junction kept 3 bases outside the gene matches. The CDR3 loop spans 13 amino acids. The CDR3 DNA reads TGTGCCTGGAGTCTCGGACAGGGCTACGAGCAGTACTTC. Protein product: CAWSLGQGYEQYF.

V is TRBV11-2 and J is TRBJ2-7; 10 bases map to TRBD2. CDR3 length: 15 amino acids. Germline loops: CDR1 SGHAT, CDR2 FQNNGV. V dropped 1 base and J dropped 4; count of bases not matched to a gene: 4. CDR3 sequence: CASSLASGSRYEQYF. In DNA form, the CDR3 reads TGTGCCAGCAGCTTAGCTAGCGGGAGCAGGTACGAGCAGTACTTC.

This clonotype came up many times. The rearrangement links TRBV27 to TRBJ1-1; 7 bases match TRBD1. Germline V gives CDR1 MNHEY, CDR2 SMNVEV (reference sequence). With V trimmed by 2 bases and J by 8 bases, 14 bases remained unmatched. This CDR3 has 16 amino acids. CDR3 sequence (DNA): TGTGCCAGCAGTTTAAAGGGGGCCGGGGGACAGTTCGAAGCTTTCTTT. This encodes CASSLKGAGGQFEAFF.

The V call is TRBV6-1, the J call TRBJ1-5; 11 nucleotides align to TRBD1. The CDR3 contains 16 residues. The V segment lost 5 bases and the J segment 3 bases; nucleotides outside the gene matches: 6. Germline V CDR1 and CDR2: MNHNS, SASEGT. DNA for the CDR3: TGTGCCAGCAGTCCCAGGACAGGGGGCAACAATCAGCCCCAGCATTTT. This translates into CASSPRTGGNNQPQHF.

This clonotype occurred many times. The chain is built from TRBV11-3 and TRBJ2-2; perhaps D is TRBD1 or TRBD2 (5 bases each). Germline assignment: CDR1 SGHNT and CDR2 YENEEA. The CDR3 length is 15 residues. V dropped 2 bases and J dropped 0 bases, with 7 bases sitting between them. This CDR3 is CASSLRDPNTGELFF. CDR3 nucleotide sequence: TGTGCCAGCAGCTTAAGGGACCCGAACACCGGGGAGCTGTTTTTT.

This clonotype was counted ten times or more. The rearrangement uses TRBV27 and TRBJ2-7, with TRBD2 as a possible D gene (6 bases). CDR3 size: 14 residues. Germline-derived CDR1 and CDR2 are MNHEY and SMNVEV (reference sequence). V lost 5 bases and J 1 base, leaving 12 bases between the germline ends. CDR3 nucleotide sequence: TGTGCCAGCAGTACCAGGGACTCGTCCTACGAGCAGTACTTC. It codes for CASSTRDSSYEQYF.

V and J are TRBV7-9 and TRBJ2-7; 8 bases map to TRBD2. The V and J ends lost 1 base and 4 bases, in that order; junction bases with no gene match: 6. Germline CDR1 reads SEHNR; CDR2 reads FQNEAQ (reference sequence). The CDR3 sequence is 15 residues long. CDR3 amino acids: CASSLGAGAQYEQYF. CDR3 sequence (DNA): TGTGCCAGCAGCTTAGGAGCGGGAGCTCAGTACGAGCAGTACTTC.

On this clonotype: A much larger clone differs from this one at a single base, so this may be a read error. The chain couples TRBV6-5 to TRBJ2-1; TRBD1 matches at 8 bases. The germline V gene has CDR1 MNHEY and CDR2 SVGAGI. The CDR3 is 20 amino acids. CDR3 nucleotides: TGTGCCAGCAATTACTCAGTTCTTGCACGACAGGGGTCTTCCTACAATGAGCAGTTCTTC. Translation gives CASNYSVLARQGSSYNEQFF.

This clonotype turned up a few times. The chain is built from TRBV5-8 and TRBJ2-7; 7 bases map to TRBD1. Losses at the gene ends were 4 bases for V and 0 bases for J; bases not matched to a gene: 7. Germline CDR1 is SGHTS and CDR2 is YDEGEE. The CDR3 runs 15 residues. Here the CDR3 reads CASSPQGVSSYEQYF. The CDR3 nucleotides read TGTGCCAGCAGCCCGCAGGGGGTAAGCTCCTACGAGCAGTACTTC.

The CDR3 sequence is CASRLREAYGYTF. The CDR3 bases are TGTGCCAGCCGTCTCAGGGAGGCCTATGGCTACACCTTC. This chain connects TRBV18 to TRBJ1-2; maybe TRBD1 (5 bases). This CDR3 is built from 13 residues. The V gene's germline CDR1 is KGHSH and CDR2 LQKENI. Deletions cut 8 bases from V and 4 bases from J, with 14 bases between.